This TCR beta chain emerged from a study of cytomegalovirus exposure and HLA in healthy donors (dated by TCRdb to 2015 to 2018). With respect to the entire study: According to an earlier analysis of 550 to 750 of the donors, 150 million to 200 million T cells yielded roughly 110 million unique TCR beta sequences and about 300 Gb of sequence data. Because of strong linkage in the cohort, roughly five DR-DQ haplotypes were treated as single units for association and clustering. In a later analysis, previously published TCR beta repertoires from roughly 710 donors were re-analyzed and high-resolution HLA genotyping was added so that TCR occurrence patterns could be studied. The aim of the study was to test whether cataloging public T cell receptors could identify signatures of past pathogen exposure. Rather than using new phenotypic data, the later analysis identified candidate immune exposures from TCR beta sequences and from how often those sequences occurred across donors. An early release covering about 600 HLA-typed donors comprised approximately 290 gigabases of sequencing data and 85 million or so unique TCR sequences. Among some 400 genotyped donors of the cohort, an average of approximately 200,000 unique TCR beta nucleotide sequences was sequenced per donor, of which about 18% were non-productive. Class I and class II HLA loci were covered by the typing at four-digit resolution. Typing coverage differed by locus: A, B, C, DRB1 and DQB1 were typed in roughly 620-630 donors, DQA1 in 500 to 550, DPA1 in 600 to 610, and DPB1 in roughly 450. All discovery cohort repertoires had been generated on a single sequencing platform. To predict cytomegalovirus infection status, the study combined high-throughput TCR immunosequencing, statistical association of individual TCRs with disease status, and machine learning. In addition to the first cohort of around 670 subjects, a separate validation cohort of approximately 110 different subjects was used. Of the roughly 390 genotyped donors, 70% to 90% were placed in the genetic ancestry cluster associated with self-reported Caucasian donors. An earlier analysis of a few hundred of the donors applied high-throughput TCR beta sequencing to assess whether each TCR beta V gene segment acted as functional or pseudogenic. Donor age, sex, ethnicity and CMV serostatus were compiled together with the repertoire data. In a later genetic analysis, genome-wide SNP genotypes for about 65% of the 666 donors were used, and that subset was treated as a discovery cohort. The study used immunosequencing to profile the T cell repertoires of some 600 subjects and linked those repertoires to cytomegalovirus serostatus. Findings and caveats that apply to the study as a whole: A few of the identified cytomegalovirus-associated TCR beta chains were confirmed in vitro to be specific for cytomegalovirus antigens. A further reported finding was that TCR beta sequences accurately predicted the HLA-A and HLA-B alleles for most subjects in the first cohort. Compared with the approximately 710-donor mean, donors in an Asian-associated ancestry cluster had fewer N-insertions in productive TCRs, according to a later genetic analysis. Linkage disequilibrium might explain the correlated functional status among segregating V segments, but an unknown experimental factor could not be ruled out. The earlier analysis of approximately 560 of the donors excluded roughly 17 rarely observed V segments, including chromosome 9 orphons, because counts were too low. According to a later analysis, parvovirus B19, influenza, CMV and Epstein-Barr virus appeared linked to several top co-occurrence clusters. A later genetic analysis associated a missense DCLRE1C variant with V-gene and J-gene trimming of TCR beta chains, and an independent cohort replicated the association. Cytomegalovirus status was reported to be diagnosed by the classifier with high specificity and sensitivity in both the original and validation cohorts. Some IMGT-functional V segments, including TRBV6-2 and TRBV6-3, could not be told apart with the 87-base-pair reads, so those segments were excluded. Most TCR sequences were observed very rarely across donors, whereas some public TCRs were present in many individuals. Specific HLA alleles were associated with 15,000 to 20,000 TCR beta sequences at a false discovery rate of 0.05 in a later analysis. In a later analysis, most CMV-associated TCR beta chains were found to appear HLA-restricted, with HLA associations seemingly driven largely by CMV exposure. A total of about 180 TCR beta chains were listed by the study as associated with cytomegalovirus. An earlier analysis of approximately 500 of the donors showed that most TCR beta V segments appeared in productive rearrangements either about 87% or about 30% of the time, which broadly matched IMGT annotations. In a later analysis, HLA-associated TCR beta chains showed more clonal expansion and lower generation probabilities than non-associated chains that were equally common. Because HLA typing was missing for some donors at each locus, association tests included only the typed subset. In this cohort, only TCR beta chains were sequenced, and detectable features were limited by the absence of alpha or paired-chain data. The authors suggested that the approach could potentially be extended to other disease states and immunological phenotypes. Sequencing depth was assumed to be roughly uniform across donors in the presence/absence analyses, though that assumption may not hold. Assigning TCR associations to individual alleles was difficult when HLA alleles, especially DR and DQ, strongly co-occurred. According to a later analysis, TCR association rates differed among HLA loci, with DRB1 alleles showing the most associated TCRs and HLA-C alleles showing the fewest. The sequencing pipeline was judged likely to have produced a cluster of highly shared sequence variants as a technical artifact. CMV serostatus was the only immune exposure information available for the cohort.

Regarding this clone: Its antigen is still unknown. Base qualities are not recorded, but no much larger clone differs from it by a single base.

The cohort consisted of approximately 690 healthy bone marrow donors. At the time of sampling, every cohort member was nominally healthy, though immune exposures that went unrecorded were likely present. The donor was CMV seronegative and was included in the group of under 450 seronegative cohort members. A peripheral blood sample was provided by each donor, and peripheral blood mononuclear cells were used for TCR beta sequencing. The Qiagen DNeasy Blood Extraction Kit was used to extract genomic DNA from the blood cell samples. CDR1 and CDR2 (MNHEY, SMNVEV) derive from the germline V gene (reference sequence). From the cysteine through the phenylalanine, the CDR3 covers 14 amino acids. The entry retains the CDR3 DNA only, 42 bases that are in frame from base 1. V loses 3 bases at its end and J loses 8 bases; junction bases beyond the gene matches: 9. Library preparation was by the immunoSEQ multiplex PCR assay. A mixture of 60 forward primers for TCR Vbeta segments and 13 reverse primers for TCR Jbeta segments was used in the multiplex PCR. A multiplex PCR assay on genomic DNA amplified the CDR3 region of rearranged TCR beta genes. On the Illumina HiSeq System, the amplified TCR beta libraries were sequenced as 87-base-pair reads. The authors' pipeline ran thus. A later analysis counted around 72 million unique TCR beta chains across the 550 to 750 repertoires, and around 9.9 million of these chains were shared by at least two donors. Raw reads were error-corrected and collapsed into unique sequences with a nearest-neighbor algorithm that merged closely related sequences to remove PCR and sequencing errors. To assign V, D and J gene segments, CDR3 sequences were aligned to IMGT reference sequences. For a sequence to be retained, at least a six-nucleotide match to both a V gene segment and a J gene segment was required. Rearrangements were classified as productive when the CDR3 lacked stop codons and remained in frame with V and J, and all other rearrangements were classified as non-productive. Following IMGT convention, CDR3 was defined as the stretch from the second conserved V-encoded cysteine to the conserved J-encoded phenylalanine. The earlier analysis of about 610 of the donors excluded any sequence lacking an unambiguous match to a single V gene segment. An earlier analysis of 587 of the donors classified V segments as functional when productive rearrangements were above 56.7% and as segregating when the standard deviation between donors was above 5%. A statistical classification framework was built to diagnose cytomegalovirus status from the catalog of TCR beta chain sequences. V and J gene assignment, in a later analysis, came from comparing TCR nucleotide sequences with IMGT/GENE-DB human TR gene sequences. Using the TCRdist pipeline, a later analysis assigned CDR3 sequences along with most-parsimonious VDJ recombination scenarios. A later analysis defined each TCR beta chain by its CDR3 amino acid sequence plus V-gene family, and excluded reads lacking a unique V-gene family. To address suspected cross-contamination and a sequencing artifact, a later analysis removed approximately 600 highly shared, low-generation-probability nucleotide sequences. In a later analysis, a clonal expansion index for each public chain was calculated from normalized within-repertoire ranks of inferred template counts. A later analysis computed generation probabilities with a VDJ recombination model fitted to out-of-frame rearrangements, and checked the results against IGoR. A later analysis scored TCR-TCR, TCR-HLA and TCR-CMV co-occurrence with hypergeometric tests, applying a repertoire-size bias correction to TCR pairs. False discovery rates were estimated in a later analysis by permuting HLA or CMV assignments 20 times. In a later analysis, co-occurring TCRs were grouped using DBSCAN, with TCRdist sequence similarity added in when clustering inside HLA-allele-positive subsets. For co-occurrence clustering, repertoires with fewer than 30,000 or more than 120,000 public chains were excluded, along with a handful of repertoires with anomalous nucleotide sharing. TCRdb took this table from immuneACCESS and kept in-frame rearrangements with V and J called. Such tables lack part of the clones; where checked against another copy, unresolved V genes explain under half of the gap, and the rest is unexplained. For V, J and clone size, that table is used; D and trimming come from the DNA. Recorded for this sample are some 200,000 clones; about three quarters of them occurred a single time. The leading ten clones occupy less than 20% of the sample.

Here the chain combines TRBV27 and TRBJ1-1; TRBD1 agrees with 7 junctional bases. This TCR was sampled from a man aged 35 to 55 in good health and CMV-seronegative. Sequenced material: PBMCs. CDR3 region: CASSLTGPGQEAFF. The DNA sequence is TGTGCCAGCAGTTTGACAGGGCCCGGACAAGAAGCTTTCTTT.